These T cell receptor beta chains were read from a single sample in a study of cytomegalovirus exposure and HLA in healthy donors. The repertoire was sequenced with immunoSEQ multiplex PCR; TCRdb's copy has only in-frame clones and lacks some. This sample has around 94,000 clones, with around 77% found just once. The sequenced sample consisted of PBMCs. These receptors were obtained from a male donor in good health and CMV-seropositive. Each CDR3 is given with its conserved first and last residue. D genes are given only for firm matches. The listing skips clone size in some rows; elsewhere it reads once, few, many or a size class.

d_call: NA; clone_size: NA; j_call: TRBJ2-3; v_call: TRBV6-1; cdr3_nt: TGTGCCAGCAGTGTGGCGGAATTTGGCACAGATACGCAGTATTTT; cdr3_aa: CASSVAEFGTDTQYF
d_call: NA; clone_size: NA; j_call: TRBJ2-5; v_call: TRBV5-6; cdr3_nt: TGTGCCAGCAGCTGGCTGGCAGCTCCGACCGGGGGGACCCAGTACTTC; cdr3_aa: CASSWLAAPTGGTQYF
d_call: TRBD2; clone_size: once; j_call: TRBJ2-2; v_call: TRBV27; cdr3_nt: TGTGCCAGCAGTTGGGGACTAGCGGGAGAAGGAGGCCCCCCGGCCCCCACCGGGGAGCTGTTTTTT; cdr3_aa: CASSWGLAGEGGPPAPTGELFF
d_call: NA; clone_size: few; j_call: TRBJ2-2; v_call: TRBV7-9; cdr3_nt: TGTGCCAGCAGCTTAGAGCACACCGGGGAGCTGTTTTTT; cdr3_aa: CASSLEHTGELFF
d_call: NA; clone_size: NA; j_call: TRBJ1-5; v_call: TRBV25-1; cdr3_nt: TGTGCCAGCAGTGAATGGGGGGATGGCCAGCCCCAGCATTTT; cdr3_aa: CASSEWGDGQPQHF
d_call: TRBD1; clone_size: NA; j_call: TRBJ2-7; v_call: TRBV6-1; cdr3_nt: TGTGCCAGCAGATCGGGACAGGGGGGGAGTTACGAGCAGTACTTC; cdr3_aa: CASRSGQGGSYEQYF
d_call: TRBD2; clone_size: few; j_call: TRBJ2-7; v_call: TRBV5-1; cdr3_nt: TGCGCCAGCAGCTTAAGCGGGGGGGAACCAAGCTCCTACGAGCAGTACTTC; cdr3_aa: CASSLSGGEPSSYEQYF
d_call: TRBD1; clone_size: NA; j_call: TRBJ1-4; v_call: TRBV18; cdr3_nt: TGTGCCAGCTCACCACGACAGGGGGCGAGTAATGAAAAACTGTTTTTT; cdr3_aa: CASSPRQGASNEKLFF
d_call: NA; clone_size: NA; j_call: TRBJ2-6; v_call: TRBV5-1; cdr3_nt: TGCGCCAGCAGCTTATTAGGCGGGGGGGCCAACGTCCTGACTTTC; cdr3_aa: CASSLLGGGANVLTF
d_call: TRBD2; clone_size: NA; j_call: TRBJ2-1; v_call: TRBV5-1; cdr3_nt: TGCGCCAGCAGGCCGGGACTAGCGGGAGGGCCATTGTTCTTC; cdr3_aa: CASRPGLAGGPLFF
d_call: TRBD1; clone_size: NA; j_call: TRBJ2-2; v_call: TRBV28; cdr3_nt: TGTGCCAGCAGTTTCGACAGGGGAGAGACCACCGGGGAGCTGTTTTTT; cdr3_aa: CASSFDRGETTGELFF
d_call: NA; clone_size: NA; j_call: TRBJ2-1; v_call: TRBV4-2; cdr3_nt: TGTGCCAGCAGCCAAGAAGTGCAGGGGACCTACAATGAGCAGTTCTTC; cdr3_aa: CASSQEVQGTYNEQFF
d_call: TRBD1; clone_size: NA; j_call: TRBJ1-1; v_call: TRBV18; cdr3_nt: TGTGCCAGCTCACCGGGACAGGCTATGAACACTGAAGCTTTCTTT; cdr3_aa: CASSPGQAMNTEAFF
d_call: TRBD1; clone_size: NA; j_call: TRBJ2-2; v_call: TRBV27; cdr3_nt: TGTGCCAGCAGCCTCTGGACAGGGGGCACCGGGGAGCTGTTTTTT; cdr3_aa: CASSLWTGGTGELFF
d_call: TRBD1; clone_size: NA; j_call: TRBJ1-5; v_call: TRBV19; cdr3_nt: TGTGCCAGTAGTATGACAGGGTTCCATAGCAATCAGCCCCAGCATTTT; cdr3_aa: CASSMTGFHSNQPQHF
d_call: NA; clone_size: few; j_call: TRBJ1-1; v_call: TRBV10-3; cdr3_nt: TGTGCCATCAGTGATAACGGCAGGGAGAACACTGAAGCTTTCTTT; cdr3_aa: CAISDNGRENTEAFF
d_call: NA; clone_size: NA; j_call: TRBJ2-5; v_call: TRBV11-2; cdr3_nt: TGTGCCAGCAGCCCTCAAGAGACCCAGTACTTC; cdr3_aa: CASSPQETQYF
d_call: TRBD1; clone_size: NA; j_call: TRBJ2-1; v_call: TRBV5-1; cdr3_nt: TGCGCCAGCGAGGGGACAGCCAGGGGTGAGCAGTTCTTC; cdr3_aa: CASEGTARGEQFF
d_call: TRBD1; clone_size: NA; j_call: TRBJ2-2; v_call: TRBV7-2; cdr3_nt: TGTGCCAGCAGCCGACAGGGACGCGGCAACACCGGGGAGCTGTTTTTT; cdr3_aa: CASSRQGRGNTGELFF
d_call: NA; clone_size: NA; j_call: TRBJ2-3; v_call: TRBV28; cdr3_nt: TGTGCCAGCAGTACCCGCGCCTGGACACCGGGGGGCACAGATACGCAGTATTTT; cdr3_aa: CASSTRAWTPGGTDTQYF
d_call: NA; clone_size: NA; j_call: TRBJ2-7; v_call: TRBV29-1; cdr3_nt: TGCAGCGTTGGGGCAGACTCCTACGAGCAGTACTTC; cdr3_aa: CSVGADSYEQYF
d_call: NA; clone_size: NA; j_call: TRBJ2-2; v_call: TRBV19; cdr3_nt: TGTGCCAGCCGGAACTCACTCGGGATCGGGGAGCTGTTTTTT; cdr3_aa: CASRNSLGIGELFF
d_call: NA; clone_size: NA; j_call: TRBJ1-1; v_call: TRBV18; cdr3_nt: TGTGCCAGCTCACCCCCCCTGCCCCCTATGAACACTGAAGCTTTCTTT; cdr3_aa: CASSPPLPPMNTEAFF
d_call: TRBD1; clone_size: once; j_call: TRBJ2-7; v_call: TRBV7-9; cdr3_nt: TGTGCCAGCAGCCCCACGACAGGGAACTACTACGAGCAGTACTTC; cdr3_aa: CASSPTTGNYYEQYF
d_call: NA; clone_size: NA; j_call: TRBJ1-4; v_call: TRBV27; cdr3_nt: TGTGCCAGCAGTTCGGCTGGGGGGACTAATGAAAAACTGTTTTTT; cdr3_aa: CASSSAGGTNEKLFF